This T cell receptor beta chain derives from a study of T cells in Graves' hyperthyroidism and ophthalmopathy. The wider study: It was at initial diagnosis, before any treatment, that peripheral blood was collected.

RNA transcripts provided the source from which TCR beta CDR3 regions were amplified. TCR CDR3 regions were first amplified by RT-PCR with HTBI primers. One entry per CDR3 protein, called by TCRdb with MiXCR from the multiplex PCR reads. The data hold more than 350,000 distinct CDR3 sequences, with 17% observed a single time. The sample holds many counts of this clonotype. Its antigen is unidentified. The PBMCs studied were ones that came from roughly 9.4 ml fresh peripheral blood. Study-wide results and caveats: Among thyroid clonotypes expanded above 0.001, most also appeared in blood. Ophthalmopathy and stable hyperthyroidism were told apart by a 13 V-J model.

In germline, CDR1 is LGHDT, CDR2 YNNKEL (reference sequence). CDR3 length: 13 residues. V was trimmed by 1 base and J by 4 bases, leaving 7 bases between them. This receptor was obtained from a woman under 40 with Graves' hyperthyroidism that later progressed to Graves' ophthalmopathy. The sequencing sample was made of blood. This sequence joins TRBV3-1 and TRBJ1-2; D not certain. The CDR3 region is CASSQGPGYGYTF. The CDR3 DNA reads TGTGCCAGCAGCCAAGGGCCCGGCTATGGCTACACCTTC.